Listed below are T cell receptor beta chains from one sample, sequenced in a study of cytomegalovirus exposure and HLA in healthy donors. The table came from immunoSEQ multiplex PCR; TCRdb's copy has only in-frame clones and leaves some out. Among some 180,000 clones listed, 8.5% to 10% were seen once. The sequencing sample was made of PBMCs. The receptor set was obtained from a woman in her 30s in good health and CMV-seropositive. Both conserved end residues are part of each CDR3. The order of the fields is D gene, V gene, J gene, CDR3 length, clone size, CDR3 DNA, CDR3 protein. The D gene is left open where the match is weak. Clone size is given for some rows only: seen once, a few or many times, or a class if the clone is expanded.

D: TRBD2
V: TRBV19
J: TRBJ2-5
length: 17
size: .
DNA: TGTGCCAGTTCCGGACTAGCGGGAGGGCCCCAAGAAGAGACCCAGTACTTC
CDR3: CASSGLAGGPQEETQYF

D: TRBD1
V: TRBV2
J: TRBJ1-2
length: 14
size: .
DNA: TGTGCCAGCAGTTTACAGGGGACTAACTATGGCTACACCTTC
CDR3: CASSLQGTNYGYTF

D: TRBD2
V: TRBV11-3
J: TRBJ2-1
length: 13
size: few
DNA: TGTGCCAGCAGCTTCGGTAGCGGGGGACCGCAGTTCTTC
CDR3: CASSFGSGGPQFF

D: TRBD1
V: TRBV19
J: TRBJ1-1
length: 13
size: few
DNA: TGTGCCAGTAGGACAGGGGCGAACACTGAAGCTTTCTTT
CDR3: CASRTGANTEAFF

D: .
V: TRBV11-2
J: TRBJ1-5
length: 13
size: .
DNA: TGTGCCAGCAGCTTGCACAGGGCCCAGCCCCAGCATTTT
CDR3: CASSLHRAQPQHF

D: .
V: TRBV2
J: TRBJ1-5
length: 15
size: few
DNA: TGTGCCAGCAGTGGCGAAGGGGGGGCTTGGTGGCCCCAGCATTTT
CDR3: CASSGEGGAWWPQHF

D: TRBD1
V: TRBV6-5
J: TRBJ1-5
length: 15
size: .
DNA: TGTGCCAGCAGTCTCACGACAGGGGAAGACCAGCCCCAGCATTTT
CDR3: CASSLTTGEDQPQHF

D: .
V: TRBV7-9
J: TRBJ2-1
length: 15
size: few
DNA: TGTGCCAGCAGCCCCGCGAGGACATTGGACAATGAGCAGTTCTTC
CDR3: CASSPARTLDNEQFF

D: .
V: TRBV19
J: TRBJ1-3
length: 13
size: few
DNA: TGTGCCAGTAGTAATAACTGGGGAAACACCATATATTTT
CDR3: CASSNNWGNTIYF

D: .
V: TRBV6-5
J: TRBJ2-3
length: 14
size: .
DNA: TGTGCCAGCAGTAGGCGGGCAGACACAGATACGCAGTATTTT
CDR3: CASSRRADTDTQYF

D: TRBD2
V: TRBV2
J: TRBJ2-7
length: 15
size: few
DNA: TGTGCCAGCAGGGGGGGGACTAGCGGGGAGATCGAGCAGTACTTC
CDR3: CASRGGTSGEIEQYF

D: .
V: TRBV5-6
J: TRBJ2-3
length: 15
size: few
DNA: TGTGCCAGCTCATATGGGACTCATAGCACAGATACGCAGTATTTT
CDR3: CASSYGTHSTDTQYF

D: .
V: TRBV21-1
J: TRBJ2-3
length: 14
size: few
DNA: TGTGCCAGCGGATGGCCAGCGTTCACAGATACGCAGTATTTT
CDR3: CASGWPAFTDTQYF

D: .
V: TRBV7-9
J: TRBJ2-1
length: 14
size: .
DNA: TGTGCCAGCAGCTTAACAGGACTACACAATGAGCAGTTCTTC
CDR3: CASSLTGLHNEQFF

D: TRBD2
V: TRBV4-1
J: TRBJ2-3
length: 15
size: few
DNA: TGCGCCAGCAGCCTCTTAGCGGGGATAACAGATACGCAGTATTTT
CDR3: CASSLLAGITDTQYF

D: TRBD2
V: TRBV13
J: TRBJ2-5
length: 19
size: few
DNA: TGTGCCAGCAGCTCGAAACTGGGGGGGACTAGCGGGATCCAAGAGACCCAGTACTTC
CDR3: CASSSKLGGTSGIQETQYF

D: .
V: TRBV6-6
J: TRBJ1-1
length: 13
size: few
DNA: TGTGCCAGCAGTACCGCGGGAGAGGCTGAAGCTTTCTTT
CDR3: CASSTAGEAEAFF

D: TRBD1
V: TRBV9
J: TRBJ1-1
length: 15
size: .
DNA: TGTGCCAGCAGCCTGGGGACAGGGGTGAACACTGAAGCTTTCTTT
CDR3: CASSLGTGVNTEAFF

D: TRBD1
V: TRBV4-1
J: TRBJ1-2
length: 14
size: .
DNA: TGCGCCAGCAGGCTCCGGGACAGAGGCGTCGGCTACACCTTC
CDR3: CASRLRDRGVGYTF

D: .
V: TRBV6-5
J: TRBJ1-1
length: 15
size: .
DNA: TGTGCCAGCACGGCCCAAAGGGGCGGGGGCACTGAAGCTTTCTTT
CDR3: CASTAQRGGGTEAFF

D: .
V: TRBV6-6
J: TRBJ1-5
length: 12
size: .
DNA: TGTGCCAGCAGCGCCTACGATCAGCCCCAGCATTTT
CDR3: CASSAYDQPQHF

D: .
V: TRBV5-1
J: TRBJ1-1
length: 15
size: .
DNA: TGCGCCAGCAGCTTACATTTGGACTGGAACACTGAAGCTTTCTTT
CDR3: CASSLHLDWNTEAFF

D: .
V: TRBV6-5
J: TRBJ2-7
length: 14
size: few
DNA: TGTGCCAGCGGATCCCTAGGGGGGGCCTACGAGCAGTACTTC
CDR3: CASGSLGGAYEQYF

D: .
V: TRBV5-1
J: TRBJ2-5
length: 15
size: few
DNA: TGCGCCAGCAGCTTGGCCGGCGCGGAGCGAGAGACCCAGTACTTC
CDR3: CASSLAGAERETQYF

D: TRBD1
V: TRBV6-5
J: TRBJ2-2
length: 14
size: .
DNA: TGTGCCAGCACTTGGACAGGGATCGCCGGGGAGCTGTTTTTT
CDR3: CASTWTGIAGELFF

D: .
V: TRBV21-1
J: TRBJ1-1
length: 17
size: few
DNA: TGTGCCAGCAGCGACACCCAGGGGGCAGCAGGGAACACTGAAGCTTTCTTT
CDR3: CASSDTQGAAGNTEAFF

D: TRBD1
V: TRBV10-3
J: TRBJ1-1
length: 13
size: few
DNA: TGTGCCATCAGTGGGACAGGGTGGGGTGAAGCTTTCTTT
CDR3: CAISGTGWGEAFF

D: .
V: TRBV12-5
J: TRBJ2-7
length: 13
size: few
DNA: TGTGCTAGTGGTTGGGGGAGGGGGTCAGGGCAGTACTTC
CDR3: CASGWGRGSGQYF

D: .
V: TRBV27
J: TRBJ2-7
length: 11
size: few
DNA: TGTGCCAGCAAGGGAGTCTACGAGCAGTACTTC
CDR3: CASKGVYEQYF

D: .
V: TRBV5-1
J: TRBJ2-7
length: 15
size: once
DNA: TGCGCCAGCAGCTTGGCCGCGGGGAGGTTGGGCGAGCAGTACTTC
CDR3: CASSLAAGRLGEQYF

D: TRBD2
V: TRBV19
J: TRBJ2-1
length: 15
size: few
DNA: TGTGCCAGTAGTATGGCGGGAGGACGGGGGAATGAGCAGTTCTTC
CDR3: CASSMAGGRGNEQFF

D: .
V: TRBV10-1
J: TRBJ2-3
length: 14
size: .
DNA: TGCGCCAGCTCCGAGGACAAGAGCACAGATACGCAGTATTTT
CDR3: CASSEDKSTDTQYF

D: TRBD2
V: TRBV9
J: TRBJ2-1
length: 16
size: few
DNA: TGTGCCAGCAGCGCGCAACTAGCGGGAGTGAGGGGTGAGCAGTTCTTC
CDR3: CASSAQLAGVRGEQFF

D: TRBD1
V: TRBV7-8
J: TRBJ1-2
length: 18
size: few
DNA: TGTGCCAGCAGCTTAAGGGATGGGGGACAGGGACTGAGCTATGGCTACACCTTC
CDR3: CASSLRDGGQGLSYGYTF

D: .
V: TRBV15
J: TRBJ2-7
length: 13
size: .
DNA: TGTGCCACCAGCAGAGATCCTTCCTACGAGCAGTACTTC
CDR3: CATSRDPSYEQYF

D: TRBD1
V: TRBV5-6
J: TRBJ2-7
length: 14
size: few
DNA: TGTGCCAGCAGCTACCGACAGGGGTCCTACGAGCAGTACTTC
CDR3: CASSYRQGSYEQYF

D: .
V: TRBV6-5
J: TRBJ2-3
length: 15
size: few
DNA: TGTGCCAGCAGTGGACTCAGGGGAGGCACAGATACGCAGTATTTT
CDR3: CASSGLRGGTDTQYF

D: .
V: TRBV30
J: TRBJ2-7
length: 13
size: .
DNA: TGTGCCTGGAGTGTAGCAGGGTTCGACGAGCAGTACTTC
CDR3: CAWSVAGFDEQYF

D: .
V: TRBV5-1
J: TRBJ1-1
length: 14
size: few
DNA: TGCGCCAGCAGCTTCTCGGGTATTAACACTGAAGCTTTCTTT
CDR3: CASSFSGINTEAFF

D: .
V: TRBV27
J: TRBJ2-6
length: 14
size: few
DNA: TGTGCCAGCAGCTTTAGGGGTAGGGCCAACGTCCTGACTTTC
CDR3: CASSFRGRANVLTF

D: TRBD2
V: TRBV6-4
J: TRBJ2-1
length: 15
size: .
DNA: TGTGCCAGCAGTACAGGGACTAGCGGTGACAATGAGCAGTTCTTC
CDR3: CASSTGTSGDNEQFF

D: .
V: TRBV6-5
J: TRBJ1-2
length: 12
size: .
DNA: TGTGCCAGCAGTTACTCGGGGGCCGGCTACACCTTC
CDR3: CASSYSGAGYTF

D: TRBD1
V: TRBV11-2
J: TRBJ1-2
length: 17
size: few
DNA: TGTGCCAGCAGCCCAGCAAGGAGGACAGGGGGCAGATATGGCTACACCTTC
CDR3: CASSPARRTGGRYGYTF

D: .
V: TRBV5-4
J: TRBJ2-3
length: 16
size: many
DNA: TGTGCCAGCAGCTTATCTGCGGTCCCTAGCACAGATACGCAGTATTTT
CDR3: CASSLSAVPSTDTQYF